This entry is about one TCR beta chain. The CDR3 extends over 15 amino acids. The V gene end was trimmed by 6 bases and the J gene end by 3 bases; junction bases not matched to a gene: 8. Germline V CDR1 and CDR2: SNHLY, FYNNEI. These data are taken from a study of blood T cell repertoires in COVID-19. Only in-frame clones appear in the TCRdb table, and some are missing; sequencing was by immunoSEQ multiplex PCR. This sample yields 75,000 to 95,000 clones, of which about 70% are seen a single time; around 24% belongs to the top ten. The sample consisted of peripheral blood. The sequence came from a woman in her sixties in a cohort sampled during active or convalescent COVID-19. The chain links TRBV2 to TRBJ1-1; TRBD1 agrees at 9 bases. For the CDR3, the DNA is TGTGCCAGCAGCATTACCGGGACAGGGCACACTGAAGCTTTCTTT. It specifies CASSITGTGHTEAFF.